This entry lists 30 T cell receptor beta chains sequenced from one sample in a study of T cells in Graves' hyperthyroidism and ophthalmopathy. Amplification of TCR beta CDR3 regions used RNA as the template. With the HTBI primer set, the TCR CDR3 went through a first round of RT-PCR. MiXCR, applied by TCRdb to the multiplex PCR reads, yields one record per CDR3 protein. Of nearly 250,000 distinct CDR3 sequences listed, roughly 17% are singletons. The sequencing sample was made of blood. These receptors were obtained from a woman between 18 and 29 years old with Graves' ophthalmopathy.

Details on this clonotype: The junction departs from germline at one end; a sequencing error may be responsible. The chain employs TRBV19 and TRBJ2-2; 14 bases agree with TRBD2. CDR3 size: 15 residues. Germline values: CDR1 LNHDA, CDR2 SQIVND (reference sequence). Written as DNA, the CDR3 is TGTGCCAGTAGTGTGGGACTAGCGGGGGCCGGGAAGCTGTTTTTT. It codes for CASSVGLAGAGKLFF.

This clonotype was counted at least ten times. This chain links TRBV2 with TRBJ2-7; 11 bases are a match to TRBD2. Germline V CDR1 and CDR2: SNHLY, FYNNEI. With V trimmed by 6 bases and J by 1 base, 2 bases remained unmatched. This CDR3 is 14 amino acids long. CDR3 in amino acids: CASRTSGTSYEQYF. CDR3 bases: TGTGCCAGCAGGACTAGCGGGACTTCCTACGAGCAGTACTTC. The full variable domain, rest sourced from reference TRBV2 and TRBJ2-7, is EPEVTQTPSHQVTQMGQEVILRCVPISNHLYFYWYRQILGQKVEFLVSFYNNEISEKSEIFDDQFSVERPDGSNFTLKIRSTKLEDSAMYFCASRTSGTSYEQYFGPGTRLTVT.

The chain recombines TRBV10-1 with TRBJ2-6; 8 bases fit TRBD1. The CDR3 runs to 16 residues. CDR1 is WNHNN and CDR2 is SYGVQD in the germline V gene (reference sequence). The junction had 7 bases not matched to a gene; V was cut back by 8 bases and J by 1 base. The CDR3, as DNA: TGCGCCAGCTCTCCTGACAGGGGTTCTGGGGCCAACGTCCTGACTTTC. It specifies CASSPDRGSGANVLTF.

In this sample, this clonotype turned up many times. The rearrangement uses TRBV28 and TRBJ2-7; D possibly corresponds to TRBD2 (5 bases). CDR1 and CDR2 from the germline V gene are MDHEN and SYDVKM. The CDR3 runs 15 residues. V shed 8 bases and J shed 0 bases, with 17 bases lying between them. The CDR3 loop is CASRTQNGVSYEQYF. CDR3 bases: TGTGCCAGCCGGACCCAAAACGGGGTCTCCTACGAGCAGTACTTC.

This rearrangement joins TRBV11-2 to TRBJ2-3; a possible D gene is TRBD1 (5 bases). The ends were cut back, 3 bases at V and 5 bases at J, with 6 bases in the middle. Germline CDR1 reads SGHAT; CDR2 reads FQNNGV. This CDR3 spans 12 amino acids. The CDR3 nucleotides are TGTGCCAGCAGCTTTAGGGGAGATACGCAGTATTTT. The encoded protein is CASSFRGDTQYF.

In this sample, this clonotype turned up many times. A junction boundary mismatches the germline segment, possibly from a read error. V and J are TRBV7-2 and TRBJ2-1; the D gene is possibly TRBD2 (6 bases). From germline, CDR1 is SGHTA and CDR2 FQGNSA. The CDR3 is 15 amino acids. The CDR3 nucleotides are TGTGCCAGCAGCTTATCGGCTAGCGCGTACAATGAGCGGTTCTTC. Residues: CASSLSASAYNERFF.

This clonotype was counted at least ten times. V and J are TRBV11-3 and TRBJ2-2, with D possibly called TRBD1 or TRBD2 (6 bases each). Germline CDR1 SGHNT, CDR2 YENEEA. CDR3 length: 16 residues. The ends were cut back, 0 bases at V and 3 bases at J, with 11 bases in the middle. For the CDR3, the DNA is TGTGCCAGCAGCTTAGATTCTAGGGGGGACACCGGGGAGCTGTTTTTT. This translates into CASSLDSRGDTGELFF.

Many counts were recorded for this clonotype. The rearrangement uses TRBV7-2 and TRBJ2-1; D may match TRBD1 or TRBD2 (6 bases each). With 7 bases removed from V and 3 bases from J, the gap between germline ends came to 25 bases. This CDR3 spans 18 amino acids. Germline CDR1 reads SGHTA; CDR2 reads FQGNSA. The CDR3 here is CASTPTEGVSSLYNEQFF. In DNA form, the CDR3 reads TGTGCCAGCACCCCGACGGAGGGGGTTTCGTCCCTCTACAATGAGCAGTTCTTC. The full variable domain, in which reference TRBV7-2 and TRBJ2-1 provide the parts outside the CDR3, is GAGVSQSPSNKVTEKGKDVELRCDPISGHTALYWYRQSLGQGLEFLIYFQGNSAPDKSGLPSDRFSAERTGGSVSTLTIQRTQQEDSAVYLCASTPTEGVSSLYNEQFFGPGTRLTVL.

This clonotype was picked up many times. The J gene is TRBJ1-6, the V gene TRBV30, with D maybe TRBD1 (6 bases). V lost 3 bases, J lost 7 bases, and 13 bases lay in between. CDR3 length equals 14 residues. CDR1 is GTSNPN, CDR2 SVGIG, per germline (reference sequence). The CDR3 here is CAWRTGSVNSPLHF. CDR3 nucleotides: TGTGCCTGGAGAACAGGGTCCGTGAATTCACCCCTCCACTTT. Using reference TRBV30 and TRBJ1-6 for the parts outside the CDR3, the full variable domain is SQTIHQWPATLVQPVGSPLSLECTVEGTSNPNLYWYRQAAGRGLQLLFYSVGIGQISSEVPQNLSASRPQDRQFILSSKKLLLSDSGFYLCAWRTGSVNSPLHFGNGTRLTVT.

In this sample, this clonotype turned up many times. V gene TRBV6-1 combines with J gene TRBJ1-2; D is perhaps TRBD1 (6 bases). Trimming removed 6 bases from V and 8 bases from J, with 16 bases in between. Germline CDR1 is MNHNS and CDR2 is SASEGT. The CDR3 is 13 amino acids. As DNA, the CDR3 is TGTGCCAGCAGCAGAGACAGCACAGGGGGCTACACCTTC. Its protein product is CASSRDSTGGYTF.

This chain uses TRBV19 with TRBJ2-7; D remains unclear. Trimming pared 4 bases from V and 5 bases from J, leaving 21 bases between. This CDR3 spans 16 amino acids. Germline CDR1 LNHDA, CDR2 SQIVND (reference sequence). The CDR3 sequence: CASSTTTRPSLHEQYF. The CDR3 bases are TGTGCCAGTAGTACTACGACCCGGCCGTCCCTGCACGAGCAGTACTTC.

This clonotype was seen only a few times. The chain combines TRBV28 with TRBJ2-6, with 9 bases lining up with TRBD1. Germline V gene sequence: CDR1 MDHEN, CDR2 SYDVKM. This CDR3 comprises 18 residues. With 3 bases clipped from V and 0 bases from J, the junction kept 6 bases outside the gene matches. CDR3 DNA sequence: TGTGCCAGCAGTTTCCCGACAGGGGGGAGCTCTGGGGCCAACGTCCTGACTTTC. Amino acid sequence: CASSFPTGGSSGANVLTF.

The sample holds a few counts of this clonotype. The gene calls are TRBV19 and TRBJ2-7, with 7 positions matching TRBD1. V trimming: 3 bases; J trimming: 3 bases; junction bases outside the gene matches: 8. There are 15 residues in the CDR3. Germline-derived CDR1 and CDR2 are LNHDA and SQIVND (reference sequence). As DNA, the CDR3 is TGTGCCAGTAGTATTTGGGCAGGGGGAAACTACGAGCAGTACTTC. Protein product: CASSIWAGGNYEQYF.

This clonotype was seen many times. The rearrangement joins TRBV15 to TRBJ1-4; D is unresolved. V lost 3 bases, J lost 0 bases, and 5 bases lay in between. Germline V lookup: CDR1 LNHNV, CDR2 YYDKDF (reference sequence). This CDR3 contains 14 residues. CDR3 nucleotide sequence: TGTGCCACCAGCAGGGCCGCAACTAATGAAAAACTGTTTTTT. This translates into CATSRAATNEKLFF. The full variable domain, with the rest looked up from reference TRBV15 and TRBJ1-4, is DAMVIQNPRYQVTQFGKPVTLSCSQTLNHNVMYWYQQKSSQAPKLLFHYYDKDFNNEADTPDNFQSRRPNTSFCFLDIRSPGLGDTAMYLCATSRAATNEKLFFGSGTQLSVL.

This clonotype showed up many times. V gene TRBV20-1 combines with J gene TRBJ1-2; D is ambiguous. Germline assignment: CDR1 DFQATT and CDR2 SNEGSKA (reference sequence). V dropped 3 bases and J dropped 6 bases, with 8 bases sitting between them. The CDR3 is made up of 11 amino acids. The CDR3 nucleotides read TGCAGTGCTAGGGGGAAAGATGGCTACACCTTC. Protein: CSARGKDGYTF.

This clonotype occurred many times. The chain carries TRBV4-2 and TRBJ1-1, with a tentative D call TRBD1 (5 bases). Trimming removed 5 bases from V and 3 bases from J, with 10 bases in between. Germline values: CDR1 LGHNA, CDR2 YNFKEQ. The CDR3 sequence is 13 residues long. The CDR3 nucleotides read TGTGCCAGCAGCGGACACTGGTACACTGAAGCTTTCTTT. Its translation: CASSGHWYTEAFF.

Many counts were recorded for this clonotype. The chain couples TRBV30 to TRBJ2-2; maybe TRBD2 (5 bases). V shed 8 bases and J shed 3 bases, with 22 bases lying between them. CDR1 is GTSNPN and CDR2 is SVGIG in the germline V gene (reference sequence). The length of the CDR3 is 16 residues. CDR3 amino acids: CAGGRLAFSDTGELFF. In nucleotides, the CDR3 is TGTGCCGGCGGTCGTCTAGCATTCTCGGACACCGGGGAGCTGTTTTTT.

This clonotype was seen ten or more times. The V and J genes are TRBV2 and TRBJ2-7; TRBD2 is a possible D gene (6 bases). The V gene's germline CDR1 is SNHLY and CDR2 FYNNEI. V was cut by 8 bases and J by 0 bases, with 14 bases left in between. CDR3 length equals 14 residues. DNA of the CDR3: TGTGCCAGCTCTATGCGGGGCCACTCCTACGAGCAGTACTTC. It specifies CASSMRGHSYEQYF.

The CDR3 protein is CASSAWTGADTQYF. CDR3 in DNA: TGTGCCAGCAGCGCATGGACAGGGGCAGATACGCAGTATTTT. V and J are TRBV11-3 and TRBJ2-3, with 9 positions matching TRBD1. CDR3 length: 14 residues. Germline values: CDR1 SGHNT, CDR2 YENEEA. V trimming: 5 bases; J trimming: 4 bases; junction bases outside the gene matches: 4.

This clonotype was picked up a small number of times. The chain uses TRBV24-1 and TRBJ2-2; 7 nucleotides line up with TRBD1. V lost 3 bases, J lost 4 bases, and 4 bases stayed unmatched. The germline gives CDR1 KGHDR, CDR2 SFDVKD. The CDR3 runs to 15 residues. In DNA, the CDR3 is TGTGCCACCAGTGATCCGGGACAGCCCACCGGGGAGCTGTTTTTT. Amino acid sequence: CATSDPGQPTGELFF.

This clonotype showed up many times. The CDR3 sequence: CASSLGDRVGDTQYF. The CDR3 region has the DNA TGCGCCAGCAGCTTGGGGGACAGGGTTGGGGATACGCAGTATTTT. This sequence joins TRBV5-1 and TRBJ2-3, with 9 bases lining up with TRBD1. The CDR3 extends over 15 amino acids. The ends lost 0 bases at V and 6 bases at J; junction bases unmatched: 5. CDR1 is SGHRS and CDR2 is YFSETQ in the germline V gene.

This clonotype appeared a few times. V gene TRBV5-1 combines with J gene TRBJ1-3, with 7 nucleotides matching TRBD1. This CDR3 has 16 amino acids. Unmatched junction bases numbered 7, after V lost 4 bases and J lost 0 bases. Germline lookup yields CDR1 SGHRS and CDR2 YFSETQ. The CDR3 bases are TGCGCCAGCAGCCCTACAGGGGCCGACTCTGGAAACACCATATATTTT. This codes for CASSPTGADSGNTIYF.

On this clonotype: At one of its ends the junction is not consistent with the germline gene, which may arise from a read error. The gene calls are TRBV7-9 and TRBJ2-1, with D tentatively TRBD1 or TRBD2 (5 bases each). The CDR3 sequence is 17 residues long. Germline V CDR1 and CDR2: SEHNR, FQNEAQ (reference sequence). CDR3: CASNTGAGSSSYNGQFF. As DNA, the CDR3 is TGTGCCAGCAACACCGGGGCGGGCTCTAGCTCCTACAATGGGCAGTTCTTC.

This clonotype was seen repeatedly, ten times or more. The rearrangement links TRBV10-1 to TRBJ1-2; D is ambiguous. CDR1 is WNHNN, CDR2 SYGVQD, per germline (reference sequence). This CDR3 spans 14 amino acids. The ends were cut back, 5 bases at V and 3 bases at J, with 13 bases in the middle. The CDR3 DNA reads TGCGCCAGCAGTCGAGGCAAACGGCACTATGGCTACACCTTC. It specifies CASSRGKRHYGYTF.

The CDR3 protein is CASSLASGTGMKETQYF. The CDR3 DNA sequence: TGTGCCAGCAGCTTAGCTTCGGGGACAGGGATGAAAGAGACCCAGTACTTC. The V and J genes are TRBV7-9 and TRBJ2-5, with 9 nucleotides matching TRBD1. The CDR3 is 17 amino acids. Losses at the gene ends were 0 bases for V and 3 bases for J; bases not matched to a gene: 8. In germline, CDR1 is SEHNR, CDR2 FQNEAQ (reference sequence).

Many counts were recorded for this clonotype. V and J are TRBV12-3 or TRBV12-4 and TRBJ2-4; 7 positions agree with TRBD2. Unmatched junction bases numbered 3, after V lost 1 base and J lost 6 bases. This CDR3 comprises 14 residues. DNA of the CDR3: TGTGCCAGCAGTTTAGGGGGGGGGGGAAACATTCAGTACTTC. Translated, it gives CASSLGGGGNIQYF.

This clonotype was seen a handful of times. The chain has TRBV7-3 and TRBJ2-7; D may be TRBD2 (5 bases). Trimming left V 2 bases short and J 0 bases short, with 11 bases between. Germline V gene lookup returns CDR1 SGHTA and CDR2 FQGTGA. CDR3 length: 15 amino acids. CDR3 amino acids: CASSLGPGSSYEQYF. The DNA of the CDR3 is TGTGCCAGCAGCTTAGGTCCGGGAAGCTCCTACGAGCAGTACTTC. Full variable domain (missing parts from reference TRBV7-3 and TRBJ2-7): GAGVSQTPSNKVTEKGKYVELRCDPISGHTALYWYRQSLGQGPEFLIYFQGTGAADDSGLPNDRFFAVRPEGSVSTLKIQRTERGDSAVYLCASSLGPGSSYEQYFGPGTRLTVT.

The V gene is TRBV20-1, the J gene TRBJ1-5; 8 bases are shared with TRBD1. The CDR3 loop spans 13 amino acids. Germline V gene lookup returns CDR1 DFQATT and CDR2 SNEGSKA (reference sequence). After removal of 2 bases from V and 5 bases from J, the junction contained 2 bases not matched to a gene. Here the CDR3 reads CSARQGADQPQHF. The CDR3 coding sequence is TGCAGTGCTAGACAGGGGGCTGATCAGCCCCAGCATTTT.

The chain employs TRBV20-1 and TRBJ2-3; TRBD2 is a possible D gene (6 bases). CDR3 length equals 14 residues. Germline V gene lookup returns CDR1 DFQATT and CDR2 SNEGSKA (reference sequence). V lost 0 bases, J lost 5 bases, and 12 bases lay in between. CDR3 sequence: CSARDLRGGDTQYF. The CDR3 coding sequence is TGCAGTGCTAGAGATTTGCGGGGCGGAGATACGCAGTATTTT.

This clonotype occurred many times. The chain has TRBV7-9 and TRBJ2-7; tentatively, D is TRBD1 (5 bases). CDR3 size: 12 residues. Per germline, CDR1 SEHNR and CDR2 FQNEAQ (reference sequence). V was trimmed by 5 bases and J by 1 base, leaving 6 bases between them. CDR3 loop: CASSRQSYEQYF. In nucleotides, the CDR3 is TGTGCCAGCAGCCGACAGTCCTACGAGCAGTACTTC. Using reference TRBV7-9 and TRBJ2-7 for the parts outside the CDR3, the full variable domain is DTGVSQNPRHKITKRGQNVTFRCDPISEHNRLYWYRQTLGQGPEFLTYFQNEAQLEKSRLLSDRFSAERPKGSFSTLEIQRTEQGDSAMYLCASSRQSYEQYFGPGTRLTVT.